This T cell receptor beta chain stems from a study of blood T cell repertoires in COVID-19. Study overall: The samples span acute and convalescent COVID-19 from the United States, Italy and Spain. Sources were T cells, B-cell-depleted T cells, or PBMCs; the material itself was cDNA or gDNA.

Per germline, CDR1 MNHEY and CDR2 SMNVEV (reference sequence). The CDR3 is 17 amino acids. Losses at the gene ends were 6 bases for V and 8 bases for J; bases not matched to a gene: 15. Seattle's cohort entered during active infection and was followed longitudinally. In the source study's methods: Reference gene primers were amplified, and this amplification served to estimate nucleated cell counts. Profiling relied on immunoSEQ multiplex PCR, and the TCRdb table lists in-frame clones only, not all of them. V and J calls and clone size follow that table, whereas D and trimming were derived from the DNA. The sample holds about 180,000 clones, 80% to 90% seen once.

V and J are TRBV27 and TRBJ1-4; 10 bases line up with TRBD1. Material for sequencing was peripheral blood. The clonotype was recovered from a woman of 80 years or more with COVID-19, enrolled during active disease. The CDR3 nucleotides are TGTGCCAGCAGCCCGATTGGGACAGGGGAAAGACGAGAAAAACTGTTTTTT. It is translated as CASSPIGTGERREKLFF.